This TCR beta chain is drawn from a study of STAT5B mutations in CD4+ large granular lymphocyte leukemia. This clone was counted between two and nine times. Germline V CDR1 and CDR2: SGHTA, FQGNSA. CDR3 size: 15 residues. V was clipped by 0 bases and J by 5 bases, with 13 bases between them. As processed by the authors: Productive clonotypes were detectable down to 2.59 x 10-5 frequency. Repertoires were generated with immunoSEQ multiplex PCR, while TCRdb's copy carries only in-frame clones and drops some. V, J and clone size are those of that table, while D and trimming were read from the DNA. The sample carries 35,000 to 40,000 clones, more than 70% recorded once.

The sequence came from a human donor in good health. The V and J genes are TRBV7-2 and TRBJ1-1; D is unresolved. Sequencing was carried out using CD4+ T cells from blood buffy coats. CDR3 DNA sequence: TGTGCCAGCAGCTTAGCGTCCACCACGAGGACTGAAGCTTTCTTT. Its protein is CASSLASTTRTEAFF.